This TCR beta chain was recovered during a study of shared clonotypes between healthy human individuals. In the study overall: The composition of the donors was a couple of women and a few men aged 18 to 49.

Overall study results and limits: Shared clonotypes across all four donors exceeded non-shared ones in generation probability.

Turning to this clone: Its antigen is still unknown.

The split of CD4+ cells yielded CD45RA+ naive and CD45RA-negative memory subsets. Each subset's genomic DNA was split evenly across several immunoSEQ plates. The assay was immunoSEQ multiplex PCR, and TCRdb's table has in-frame clones only and misses some. The data contain 2.3 million or so clones, more than 80% of them seen just once; the ten biggest clones take up about 0.39%. CDR3 length: 15 amino acids. Germline V CDR1 and CDR2: SEHNR, FQNEAQ (reference sequence). V lost 4 bases and J lost 4; bases outside the gene matches: 8. The receptor comes from a man aged 18 to 29 in good health. Some clones in this sample may be carry-over from other donors' samples. Sequencing used naive CD4+ T cells from PBMCs. The sample's subset: CD45RA+ positively selected. V and J are TRBV7-9 and TRBJ2-3, with 7 positions matching TRBD1. The CDR3, as DNA: TGTGCCAGCAGCTCCCGACAGGGTCGGCCAGATACGCAGTATTTT. This gives the protein CASSSRQGRPDTQYF.